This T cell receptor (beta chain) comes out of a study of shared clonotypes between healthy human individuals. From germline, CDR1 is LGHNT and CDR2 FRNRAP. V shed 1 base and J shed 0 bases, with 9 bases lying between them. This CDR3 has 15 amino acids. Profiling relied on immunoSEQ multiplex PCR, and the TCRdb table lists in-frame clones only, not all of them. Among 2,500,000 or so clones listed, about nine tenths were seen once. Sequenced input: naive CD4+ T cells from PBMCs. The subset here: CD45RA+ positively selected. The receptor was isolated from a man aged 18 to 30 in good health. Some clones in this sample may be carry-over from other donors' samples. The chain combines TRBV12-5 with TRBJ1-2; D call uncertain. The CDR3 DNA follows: TGTGCTAGTGGTTTGGGTACAGTTTCTAACTATGGCTACACCTTC. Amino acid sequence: CASGLGTVSNYGYTF.